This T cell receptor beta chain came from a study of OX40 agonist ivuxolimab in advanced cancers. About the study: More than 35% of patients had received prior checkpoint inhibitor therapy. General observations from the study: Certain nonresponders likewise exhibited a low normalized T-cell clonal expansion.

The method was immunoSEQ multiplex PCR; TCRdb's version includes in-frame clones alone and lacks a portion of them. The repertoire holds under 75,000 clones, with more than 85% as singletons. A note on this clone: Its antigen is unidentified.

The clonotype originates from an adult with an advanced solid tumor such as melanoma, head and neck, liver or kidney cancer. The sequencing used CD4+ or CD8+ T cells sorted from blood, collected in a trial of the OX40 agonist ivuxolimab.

The CDR3 here is CASSLSGGAVGETQYF. CDR3 sequence (DNA): TGCGCCAGCAGCTTAAGCGGGGGGGCCGTTGGGGAGACCCAGTACTTC. The rearrangement uses TRBV5-1 and TRBJ2-5, with 10 bases lining up with TRBD2. The trim removed 2 bases at V and 5 bases at J, leaving 9 bases unmatched. Germline CDR1 reads SGHRS; CDR2 reads YFSETQ. The CDR3 contains 16 residues.